A selection of T cell receptor beta chains follows, all from one sample in a study of Graves' ophthalmopathy and Graves' hyperthyroidism. TCRdb itself ran the multiplex PCR reads through MiXCR, one entry per CDR3 protein. The sample holds some 520,000 distinct CDR3 sequences, around 14% seen once. Sequencing input: blood. These receptor sequences come from a woman in her twenties or thirties with Graves' ophthalmopathy. The CDR3 runs from the conserved cysteine through the conserved F or W. The D gene is left open where the match is weak. The size field is filled for only some rows; it gives once, few, many or a size class.

TRBJ2-6	once	TRBV12-3/TRBV12-4	.	TGTGCCAGCAGACGGGGTGGTGGGGCCAACGTCCTGACTTTC	CASRRGGGANVLTF
TRBJ1-6	.	TRBV5-1	TRBD1	TGCGCCAGCAACCGCGGGACAGCTAATTCACCCCTCCACTTT	CASNRGTANSPLHF
TRBJ2-2	many	TRBV28	TRBD1	TGTGCCAGCAGTCCCTCGGACAGGATCAACACCGGGGAGCTGTTTTTT	CASSPSDRINTGELFF
TRBJ1-1	many	TRBV30	.	TGTGCCTGGACCGTGGTTGGGGAAGCTTTCTTT	CAWTVVGEAFF
TRBJ2-5	few	TRBV4-1	TRBD2	TGCGCCAGCAGCCTCTCCGGACTAGCGGGGTCCCAAGAGACCCAGTACTTC	CASSLSGLAGSQETQYF
TRBJ1-1	.	TRBV12-3/TRBV12-4	TRBD1	TGTGCCAGCAGTTTCGACAGGGATATGAACACTGAAGCTTTCTTT	CASSFDRDMNTEAFF
TRBJ1-1	many	TRBV15	.	TGTGCCACCAGCAGAGATGCTAACACTGAAGCTTTCTTT	CATSRDANTEAFF
TRBJ2-2	many	TRBV7-6	TRBD1	TGTGCCAGCAGCTTATCGGGACAGGCCACCGGGGAGCTGTTTTTT	CASSLSGQATGELFF
TRBJ1-5	many	TRBV7-2	.	TGTGCCAGCAGCTTGAGTCAGGGGAACAATCAGCCCCAGCATTTT	CASSLSQGNNQPQHF
TRBJ2-5	many	TRBV5-1	.	TGCGCCAGCAGCACGCCTGGCGGGGAGACCCAGTACTTC	CASSTPGGETQYF
TRBJ2-3	many	TRBV11-1	TRBD2	TGTGCCAGCAGTCGGACTAGCGGTAAATGGGATACGCAGTATTTT	CASSRTSGKWDTQYF
TRBJ2-5	few	TRBV4-1	.	TGCGCCAGCAGCCAGGGCCCCCGGGCCCGGGGAGAGACCCAGTACTTC	CASSQGPRARGETQYF
TRBJ2-6	many	TRBV5-1	.	TGCGCCAGCAGCTCCCCCAAGCGAACCGGGGGCGCCGACCTGGCTGGGGCCAACGTCCTGACTTTC	CASSSPKRTGGADLAGANVLTF
TRBJ2-5	many	TRBV28	.	TGTGCCAGCAGTATCACCCGCCATTGGTGGCTAAACAAAGAGACCCAGTACTTC	CASSITRHWWLNKETQYF
TRBJ2-7	many	TRBV7-4	.	TGTGCCAGCAGCTTATGCGGGTGCTCCTACGAGCAGTACTTC	CASSLCGCSYEQYF
TRBJ2-2	many	TRBV6-5	.	TGTGCCAGCAGTTATATGGCCCTCGCCGGGGAGCTGTTTTTT	CASSYMALAGELFF
TRBJ1-1	many	TRBV11-2	.	TGTGCCAGCAGCCCCAGGTTCGATGGGGCTTTCTTT	CASSPRFDGAFF
TRBJ1-2	many	TRBV12-3/TRBV12-4	.	TGTGCCAGCAGTTTAGCCCAGGGAGGCTATGGCTACACCTTC	CASSLAQGGYGYTF
TRBJ2-7	.	TRBV9	TRBD2	TGTGCCAGCAGCGCCGGGAGGGCAAACGAGCAGTACTTC	CASSAGRANEQYF
TRBJ1-1	many	TRBV11-2	TRBD1	TGTGCCAGCAGCTTAGAAGGTTACAGGGGGGCGAACACTGAAGCTTTCTTT	CASSLEGYRGANTEAFF
TRBJ1-1	few	TRBV7-8	.	TGTGCCAGCAGCGCCCTCGGGCAGTTGCAGTGGAGCACTGAAGCTTTCTTT	CASSALGQLQWSTEAFF
TRBJ1-1	many	TRBV30	.	TGTGCCTGGAGTGGGGGGAGTGGAGGGTGGAACACTGAAGCTTTCTTT	CAWSGGSGGWNTEAFF
TRBJ1-5	many	TRBV2	.	TGTGCCACCTCGAACTCCCCGAATCAGCCCCAGCATTTT	CATSNSPNQPQHF
TRBJ2-7	many	TRBV30	TRBD2	TGTGCCTGGAGTTCGGGACTAGCCTACGAGCAGTACTTC	CAWSSGLAYEQYF
TRBJ1-5	few	TRBV12-5	.	TGTGCTAGTGGTTTCCGTCCCTTGGGCTTCGGAGGACCCCAGCATTTT	CASGFRPLGFGGPQHF
TRBJ2-7	many	TRBV7-6	TRBD1	TGTGCCAGCAGCTTAGGCCAGGGGGCTTGGGAGCAGTACTTC	CASSLGQGAWEQYF
TRBJ2-5	many	TRBV24-1	TRBD2	TGTGCCACCGCTGGGGGGGTTCGGGAGACCCAGTACTTC	CATAGGVRETQYF
TRBJ1-4	few	TRBV11-1	.	TGTGCCAGCAGCTCCGGGAGGGCTAATGAAAAACTGTTTTTT	CASSSGRANEKLFF
TRBJ1-5	many	TRBV5-5	.	TGTGCCAGCAGCGTTGACCCAACTCGGGCCCAGCATTTT	CASSVDPTRAQHF
TRBJ2-2	many	TRBV6-1	.	TGTGCCAGCAGTGCCCATTGGGGACGGACTTATCTTAACACCGGGGAGCTGTTTTTT	CASSAHWGRTYLNTGELFF
TRBJ1-2	many	TRBV25-1	.	TGTGCCAGCAGTGAAAAGGCCGCCTATTATGGCTACACCTTC	CASSEKAAYYGYTF
TRBJ2-2	many	TRBV24-1	.	TGTGCCACCAGTGATTTAAGGCAGGGTGCGAACACCGGGGAGCTGTTTTTT	CATSDLRQGANTGELFF
TRBJ2-6	many	TRBV6-4	.	TGTGCCAGCAGTGACCGGCGGTTCTCTGGGGCCAACGTCCTGACTTTC	CASSDRRFSGANVLTF
TRBJ2-2	.	TRBV12-3/TRBV12-4	TRBD1	TGTGCCAGCAGTGCCCCCCGGACAGGCACCTTTTGGGAGCTGTTTTTT	CASSAPRTGTFWELFF
TRBJ2-5	many	TRBV6-5	.	TGTGCCAGCAGCTATTTAGTGAGGGAGACCCAGTACTTC	CASSYLVRETQYF
TRBJ1-2	many	TRBV3-1	TRBD1	TGTGCCAGCAGCTTCACCGGGACAGCCTATGGCTACACCTTC	CASSFTGTAYGYTF